The clone carrying this T cell receptor (beta chain) was recorded many times. This CDR3 spans 14 amino acids. The V gene lost 2 bases and the J gene lost 0 bases, with 7 bases spanning the gap. This sample stems from a study of T cells in Graves' hyperthyroidism and ophthalmopathy. TCR beta CDR3 sequences were amplified from RNA transcripts. The TCR CDR3 first-round RT-PCR relied on the HTBI primer set. Each CDR3 protein is one row after TCRdb ran MiXCR on the multiplex PCR reads. This table holds a few hundred thousand distinct CDR3 sequences, more than 45% found once. This chain joins TRBV12-3 or TRBV12-4 and TRBJ2-5, with no clear D. Sequenced sample: peripheral blood or thyroid tissue (not recorded which). The sequence came from an adult woman with Graves' disease, either hyperthyroidism or ophthalmopathy (not recorded which). The CDR3 DNA sequence: TGTGCCAGCAGTTTAACGTCGTACCAAGAGACCCAGTACTTC. It codes for CASSLTSYQETQYF.